Listed below are T cell receptor beta chains from one sample, sequenced in a study of identical twins. TCRdb reanalysed the 5' RACE reads using MiXCR and keeps one entry per CDR3 protein. The profile shows some 460,000 distinct CDR3 sequences, 14% of them singletons. Another study also made use of these data, one on yellow fever vaccine responses in identical twins.

Material: CD4+ T cells sorted from blood. The receptors stem from a woman aged 18-30 years in good health. Each CDR3 is given with its conserved first and last residue. The D gene is left open where the match is weak. Size is stated for part of the rows, as once, few or many counts, or as a class when the clone is expanded.

j_call d_call clone_size v_call cdr3_nt cdr3_aa
TRBJ1-4 TRBD1 NA TRBV28 TGTGCCAGCAGTTTTGCCCGCAGCTCGGGACAGCTTAATGAAAAACTGTTTTTT CASSFARSSGQLNEKLFF
TRBJ2-7 TRBD1 few TRBV20-1 TGCAGTGCTGGGGGACAGGTCATCTCCTACGAGCAGTACTTC CSAGGQVISYEQYF
TRBJ2-1 TRBD2 NA TRBV5-1 TGCGCCAGCAGCTCTAGCGGGAGACTGAATGAGCAGTTCTTC CASSSSGRLNEQFF
TRBJ2-3 NA few TRBV10-3 TGTGCCATCAGTGTTGGTGGGGGAAGAGATACGCAGTATTTT CAISVGGGRDTQYF
TRBJ2-1 TRBD2 few TRBV28 TGTGCCAGCAGTCGAGTTGGACTAGCGGAAAACAATGAGCAGTTCTTC CASSRVGLAENNEQFF
TRBJ2-5 TRBD2 few TRBV28 TGTGCCAGCTCCGAAACTAGCGCCTCCAAGACCCAGTACTTC CASSETSASKTQYF
TRBJ1-5 NA few TRBV7-2 TGTGCCAGCAGCTTAGAAGGGTTTGTAAGCAATCAGCCCCAGCATTTT CASSLEGFVSNQPQHF
TRBJ2-7 NA few TRBV6-6 TGTGCCAGCAGCAATACACGGTACGAGCAGTACTTC CASSNTRYEQYF
TRBJ2-5 TRBD2 NA TRBV3-1 TGTGCCAGCAGCCAAGATCTAGCGGATATTCAAGAGACCCAGTACTTC CASSQDLADIQETQYF
TRBJ2-3 NA few TRBV20-1 TGCAGTGCTAGAAAATCCCCAGGGGGAGGGGCAGATACGCAGTATTTT CSARKSPGGGADTQYF
TRBJ2-7 NA NA TRBV30 TGTGCCTGGGGGGACACAGCCTACGAGCAGTACTTC CAWGDTAYEQYF
TRBJ2-3 TRBD1 NA TRBV4-2 TGTGCCAGCGGCCATAAGTTGGGGCCCGGGACAGGGCCTCCAGATACGCAGTATTTT CASGHKLGPGTGPPDTQYF
TRBJ2-1 TRBD2 few TRBV9 TGTGCCAGCAGCCCCAGCGGGGATTCCTACAATGAGCAGTTCTTC CASSPSGDSYNEQFF
TRBJ2-5 NA NA TRBV5-1 TGCGCCAGCAGCTTGGCAATAGGGGGGGTTCAAGAGACCCAGTACTTC CASSLAIGGVQETQYF
TRBJ2-1 NA NA TRBV15 TGTGCCACCAGCAGAGTAGCCGGTGAGCAGTTCTTC CATSRVAGEQFF
TRBJ2-1 TRBD1 few TRBV5-1 TGCGCCAGCAGCTTGAGCCTGGACAGGCTCGGGAATGAGCAGTTCTTC CASSLSLDRLGNEQFF
TRBJ2-1 TRBD2 NA TRBV7-9 TGTGCCAGCAGCCCCGGGGCGGGGGCCTACAATGAGCAGTTCTTC CASSPGAGAYNEQFF
TRBJ2-7 TRBD2 many TRBV12-3/TRBV12-4 TGTGCCAGCAGTCTGACTAGCAGAGAATACGAGCAGTACTTC CASSLTSREYEQYF
TRBJ2-3 NA few TRBV29-1 TGCAGCGTTGAAGTCGCGAGGTCTCAATGGGATACGCAGTATTTT CSVEVARSQWDTQYF
TRBJ2-3 NA NA TRBV15 TGTGCCACCAGCAGAAGGGGGGGGAGTAGCACAGATACGCAGTATTTT CATSRRGGSSTDTQYF
TRBJ2-1 NA few TRBV18 TGTGCCAGCTCACCAGGTGGGGGTTCGAATGAGCAGTTCTTC CASSPGGGSNEQFF
TRBJ2-7 TRBD2 few TRBV2 TGTGCCAGCAGTGATACCGGGTTGGGATTAGCGGGAGGAATTGGCGAGCAGTACTTC CASSDTGLGLAGGIGEQYF
TRBJ2-2 NA few TRBV6-1 TGTGCCAGCAGCCCGAAGTCCCGGGGCACCGGGGAGCTGTTTTTT CASSPKSRGTGELFF
TRBJ1-2 NA many TRBV18 TGTGCCAGCTCACCACTGGGGGACTATGGCTACACCTTC CASSPLGDYGYTF
TRBJ1-1 NA few TRBV7-6 TGTGCCAGCAGCTTAACAAGTTGGACAGTCACGAACACTGAAGCTTTCTTT CASSLTSWTVTNTEAFF
TRBJ2-3 NA NA TRBV7-8 TGTGCCAGCAGCTTAGCGCTACGGAGCACAGATACGCAGTATTTT CASSLALRSTDTQYF
TRBJ2-4 NA NA TRBV4-2 TGTGCCAGCAGCCAAGATCCGCAGGGAAACATTCAGTACTTC CASSQDPQGNIQYF
TRBJ2-4 NA NA TRBV12-3/TRBV12-4 TGTGCCAGCAGTTTCCCCAGCCTCCTAGCCAAAAACATTCAGTACTTC CASSFPSLLAKNIQYF
TRBJ2-7 NA few TRBV10-3 TGTGCCATCAGTGATATAAGGGAGAGGGAGCAGTACTTC CAISDIREREQYF
TRBJ2-1 NA many TRBV4-1 TGCGCCAGCAGCCAAGTAACAGCCTACAATGAGCAGTTCTTC CASSQVTAYNEQFF
TRBJ2-2 NA few TRBV4-2 TGTGCCAGCAGCCAAGATAAAAAGGCCTTTACTGCGACGGAGCTGTTTTTT CASSQDKKAFTATELFF
TRBJ2-5 NA NA TRBV7-8 TGTGCCAGCAGATCACCGCTCCGGGAGACCCAGTACTTC CASRSPLRETQYF
TRBJ2-1 TRBD1 NA TRBV18 TGTGCCAGCTCACCCGCGACAGGGAATGAGCAGTTCTTC CASSPATGNEQFF
TRBJ2-7 NA few TRBV12-3/TRBV12-4 TGTGCCAGCAGACCCCAGGGGGGTTGGTCCGAGCAGTACTTC CASRPQGGWSEQYF
TRBJ2-1 TRBD2 NA TRBV3-1 TGTGCCAGCAGCCCCGGGACTAGCGCCTCCTACAATGAGCAGTTCTTC CASSPGTSASYNEQFF
TRBJ2-1 NA NA TRBV21-1 TGTGCCAGCAGCACTGATGAGGAGCGGGATACCCTCAATGAGCAGTTCTTC CASSTDEERDTLNEQFF
TRBJ2-7 NA NA TRBV20-1 TGCAGTGCTCTGGAGGGTACGAGGGACGAGCAGTACTTC CSALEGTRDEQYF
TRBJ2-2 NA NA TRBV24-1 TGTGCCACCAGTGAACGGGGCGTTATCGGCACCGGGGAGCTGTTTTTT CATSERGVIGTGELFF
TRBJ2-3 NA few TRBV15 TGTGCCGTCTCGGAGGGGGGTTCCACAGATACGCAGTATTTT CAVSEGGSTDTQYF
TRBJ2-7 NA NA TRBV12-3/TRBV12-4 TGTGCCAGCAGCTTGGGTTCGGCGGGAATCCCCTACGAGCAGTACTTC CASSLGSAGIPYEQYF
TRBJ1-2 TRBD1 NA TRBV10-3 TGTGCCATCAGGGATCAGACAGGGAAGGGTGTGCCCCTGAGCTATGGCTACACCTTC CAIRDQTGKGVPLSYGYTF
TRBJ2-7 NA many TRBV11-2 TGTGCCAGCAGCTTACTTGTAGGGGGGTCCTCTAACGAGCAGTACTTC CASSLLVGGSSNEQYF
TRBJ2-2 NA few TRBV4-3 TGCGCCAGCAGCCCTGAGTTTGGATGGGAGCTGTTTTTT CASSPEFGWELFF
TRBJ2-5 NA NA TRBV20-1 TGCAGTGCTATCTCGAGCCTCTCACGGGAGACCCAGTACTTC CSAISSLSRETQYF
TRBJ2-2 NA NA TRBV10-3 TGTGCCATCAGCAATCTCGCCGGGGAGCTGTTTTTT CAISNLAGELFF
TRBJ2-3 TRBD2 few TRBV7-3 TGTGCCAGCAGCTTAGTCGGTAGCGGGGGGCCGAGAGATACGCAGTATTTT CASSLVGSGGPRDTQYF
TRBJ2-2 TRBD1 few TRBV10-3 TGTGCCATCAGTGACAGCCCAGGGGGAACCGGGGAGCTGTTTTTT CAISDSPGGTGELFF
TRBJ2-1 TRBD2 few TRBV12-3/TRBV12-4 TGTGCCAGCAGTTCCCGGACTAGCGGGACCTCAAATGAGCAGTTCTTC CASSSRTSGTSNEQFF
TRBJ2-3 TRBD2 few TRBV10-3 TGTGCCGCCCGGACTAGCGGGGGGGCTACAGATACGCAGTATTTT CAARTSGGATDTQYF
TRBJ2-7 NA many TRBV7-2 TGTGCCAGCAGTTGGGGCGGAGGGGTCTACGAGCAGTACTTC CASSWGGGVYEQYF
TRBJ1-5 TRBD1 NA TRBV12-3/TRBV12-4 TGTGCCAGCAGGGCTCAGGGGGGCAGGAATCAGCCCCAGCATTTT CASRAQGGRNQPQHF
TRBJ2-5 TRBD1 NA TRBV5-1 TGCGCCAGCAGCTTCTTTTGGACAGGGGACCAAGAGACCCAGTACTTC CASSFFWTGDQETQYF